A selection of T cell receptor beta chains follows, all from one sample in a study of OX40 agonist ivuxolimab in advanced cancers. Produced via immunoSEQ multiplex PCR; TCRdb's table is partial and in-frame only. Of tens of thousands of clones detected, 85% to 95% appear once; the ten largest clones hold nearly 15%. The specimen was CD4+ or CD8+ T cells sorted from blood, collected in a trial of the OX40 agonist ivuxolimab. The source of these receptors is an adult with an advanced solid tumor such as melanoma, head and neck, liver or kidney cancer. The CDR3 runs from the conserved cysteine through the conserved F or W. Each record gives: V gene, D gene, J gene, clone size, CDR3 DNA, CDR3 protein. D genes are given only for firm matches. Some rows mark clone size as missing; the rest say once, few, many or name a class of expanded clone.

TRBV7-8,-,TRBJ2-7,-,TGTGCCAGCAGCTTAGCGGGAGGACCCGAGCAGTACTTC,CASSLAGGPEQYF
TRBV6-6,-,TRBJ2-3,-,TGTGCCAGCAGTTCACCAGATACGCAGTATTTT,CASSSPDTQYF
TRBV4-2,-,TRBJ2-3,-,TGTGCCAGCAGCCAATCAGATACGCAGTATTTT,CASSQSDTQYF
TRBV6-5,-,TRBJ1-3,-,TGTGCCAGCAGCCCCGGGGGGTCGACTGGAAACACCATATATTTT,CASSPGGSTGNTIYF
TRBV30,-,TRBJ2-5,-,TGTGCCTGGAGCAGCATACAGGGTCCGGAGACCCAGTACTTC,CAWSSIQGPETQYF
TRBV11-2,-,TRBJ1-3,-,TGTGCCAGCAGCCCTCGGACTGTCTCTGGAAACACCATATATTTT,CASSPRTVSGNTIYF
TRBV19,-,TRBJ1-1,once,TGTGCCAGTAGTTACCGGGGACGAGGGAACACTGAAGCTTTCTTT,CASSYRGRGNTEAFF
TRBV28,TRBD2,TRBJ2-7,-,TGTGCCAGCAGTTTCTCCCGCCCAACTAGCGTGATCTACGAGCAGTACTTC,CASSFSRPTSVIYEQYF
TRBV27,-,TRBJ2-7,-,TGTGCCAGCAGTGGCGACAGCTTCTACGAGCAGTACTTC,CASSGDSFYEQYF
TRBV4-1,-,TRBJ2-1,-,TGCGCCAGCAGCCAAGGGGGTGGAGCTTTCTCCTACAATGAGCAGTTCTTC,CASSQGGGAFSYNEQFF
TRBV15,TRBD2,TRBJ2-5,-,TGTGCCACCAGCGCTAGCGGGAGTCCCCAAGAGACCCAGTACTTC,CATSASGSPQETQYF
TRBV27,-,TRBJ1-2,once,TGTGCCAGCAGTTTATCAGGGACGGCCTATGGCTACACCTTC,CASSLSGTAYGYTF
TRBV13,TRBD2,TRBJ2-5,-,TGTGCCAGCAGCGTTAGCGGGAGGGCCCTCCAGACCCAGTACTTC,CASSVSGRALQTQYF
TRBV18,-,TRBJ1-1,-,TGTGCCAGCTCACCGGGACTGAACACTGAAGCTTTCTTT,CASSPGLNTEAFF
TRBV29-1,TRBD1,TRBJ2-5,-,TGCAGCGTTGAAGTTTGGGACAGAGGAGAGACCCAGTACTTC,CSVEVWDRGETQYF
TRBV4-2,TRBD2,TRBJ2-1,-,TGTGCCAGCAGCCAAGATCGCGGGAGCGCGAATGAGCAGTTCTTC,CASSQDRGSANEQFF
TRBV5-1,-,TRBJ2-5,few,TGCGCCAGCAGCTTCTCAGAGACCCAGTACTTC,CASSFSETQYF
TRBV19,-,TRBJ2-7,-,TGTGCCAGTAGTATATCCGGTTTCTCCTACGAGCAGTACTTC,CASSISGFSYEQYF
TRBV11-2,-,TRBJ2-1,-,TGTGCCAGCAGCAACGGGAGAGCAACCTACAATGAGCAGTTCTTC,CASSNGRATYNEQFF
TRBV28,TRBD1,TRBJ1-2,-,TGTGCCAGCACCATTTACAGGGGCTATGGCTACACCTTC,CASTIYRGYGYTF
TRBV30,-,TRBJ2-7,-,TGTGCCTGGAGTGTACTAGGGGACGAGCAGTACTTC,CAWSVLGDEQYF
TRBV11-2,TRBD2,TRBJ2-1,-,TGTGCCAGCAGCCTACTAGCGGGAGGAGACAATGAGCAGTTCTTC,CASSLLAGGDNEQFF
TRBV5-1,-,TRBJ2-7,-,TGCGCCAGCAGCTTGGGCACCTACGAGCAGTACTTC,CASSLGTYEQYF
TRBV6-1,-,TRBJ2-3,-,TGTGCCAGCCAACGTACAGATACGCAGTATTTT,CASQRTDTQYF
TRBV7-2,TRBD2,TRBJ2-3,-,TGTGCCAGCAGCTTAGAGGCTAGCGGGATGCTCGCAGATACGCAGTATTTT,CASSLEASGMLADTQYF
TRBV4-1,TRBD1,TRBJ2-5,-,TGCGCCAGCAGCTTCGACAGGGCCCAAGAGACCCAGTACTTC,CASSFDRAQETQYF
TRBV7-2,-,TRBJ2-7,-,TGTGCCAGCAGCTTAGTAGAAACGGCCATTACCTCCTACGAGCAGTACTTC,CASSLVETAITSYEQYF